This record covers a single TCR beta chain. Its antigen is not identified. The data were produced by immunoSEQ multiplex PCR, yet TCRdb's version contains in-frame clones alone and is incomplete. The sample holds about 210,000 clones, 80% to 95% seen once. The ends were cut back, 4 bases at V and 1 base at J, with 13 bases in the middle. This CDR3 comprises 15 residues. Germline CDR1 is SGHTA and CDR2 is FQGNSA. These data originate in a study of T cell responses to AZD1222 COVID-19 vaccine. In the study overall: Second-dose intervals of approximately 4 or approximately 12 weeks were pooled.

Study outcomes and limitations: Baseline serology detected seropositivity in only 6 or 7 AZD1222 recipients. Spike-specific TCR breadth and depth went up after people got two AZD1222 doses.

Source: peripheral blood, taken on day 0 of AZD1222 vaccination. V is TRBV7-2 and J is TRBJ2-5, with D tentatively TRBD2 (6 bases). This receptor was identified in an adult in good health. CDR3 in DNA: TGTGCCAGCAGCTCCCGGGCCGGGGGCCAAGAGACCCAGTACTTC. Its protein product is CASSSRAGGQETQYF.